Listed here are 21 T cell receptor beta chains from one sample, sequenced in a study of T-cell memory formation after mild COVID-19 (dated by TCRdb to the early 2020s). Library preparation used 5' RACE. Sequenced on an Illumina NovaSeq 6000. TCRdb trimmed the raw reads at Q25, called clones with MiXCR and kept productive beta chains. Merged by CDR3 protein, the rows form single entries marked with the most common genes and DNA. This sample is represented by 400,000 to 500,000 distinct CDR3 sequences; 20% of them were singletons. The top ten clonotypes cover roughly 8% of the sample. The sequenced sample consisted of PBMCs or a T cell subset sorted from them (not recorded which). All receptors come from an adult woman who had mild COVID-19 (a few samples of this study predate the infection). The sample titles of this study are shuffled in the database, so cell type and time point are left out; the donor was told from shared clones.

This clonotype was detected a few times. The genes are TRBV5-1 and TRBJ1-1; TRBD1 agrees at 7 bases. Looked up from germline, CDR1 is SGHRS and CDR2 is YFSETQ. The junction had 7 bases not matched to a gene; V was cut back by 3 bases and J by 2 bases. This CDR3 has 15 residues. The CDR3 region is CASSYRGGVNTEAFF. CDR3 in DNA: TGCGCCAGCAGCTACAGGGGTGGGGTTAACACTGAAGCTTTCTTT.

This clonotype was counted only a few times. The chain couples TRBV27 to TRBJ1-1; D not certain. V lost 2 bases and J 2 bases, leaving 9 bases between the germline ends. In germline, CDR1 is MNHEY, CDR2 SMNVEV (reference sequence). This CDR3 has 14 residues. CDR3 residues: CASSLRATNTEAFF. The CDR3 DNA follows: TGTGCCAGCAGTTTAAGGGCGACAAACACTGAAGCTTTCTTT.

There are a few counts of this clonotype. The genes are TRBV27 and TRBJ1-6; D might be TRBD1 (5 bases). Trimming took off 0 bases at V and 6 bases at J, with 15 bases between the two ends. The CDR3 is 17 amino acids. Germline V CDR1 and CDR2: MNHEY, SMNVEV (reference sequence). CDR3 region: CASSLSYRFRSNSPLHF. The CDR3 bases are TGTGCCAGCAGTTTATCGTACAGGTTTCGAAGTAATTCACCCCTCCACTTT.

The chain uses TRBV7-2 and TRBJ2-1; 7 bases align to TRBD1. This CDR3 region has 14 residues. Germline lookup yields CDR1 SGHTA and CDR2 FQGNSA. Trimming removed 2 bases from V and 7 bases from J; junction bases left unmatched: 5. The CDR3 sequence is CASSLIDRVNEQFF. The CDR3 DNA sequence: TGTGCCAGCAGCTTAATCGACAGGGTAAATGAGCAGTTCTTC.

The gene calls are TRBV7-8 and TRBJ2-3, with D unresolved. Trimming pared 5 bases from V and 4 bases from J, leaving 13 bases between. CDR3 length: 14 residues. CDR1 is SGHVS, CDR2 FQNEAQ, per germline. CDR3 in DNA: TGTGCCAGCAGCCTTCGTGCCGGGTCAGATACGCAGTATTTT. Translation gives CASSLRAGSDTQYF.

The chain combines TRBV7-3 with TRBJ2-3; 15 positions agree with TRBD2. V shed 4 bases and J 5 bases; nucleotides not matched to a gene: 4. CDR3 length equals 16 residues. Germline V gives CDR1 SGHTA, CDR2 FQGTGA. CDR3 in amino acids: CASSSGLAGGRDTQYF. Written as DNA, the CDR3 is TGTGCCAGCAGCTCGGGACTAGCGGGGGGTAGAGATACGCAGTATTTT.

This clonotype has just a few counts. The chain joins TRBV24-1 to TRBJ2-1; D tentatively fits TRBD1 or TRBD2 (5 bases each). Germline V lookup: CDR1 KGHDR, CDR2 SFDVKD. V gave up 4 bases and J gave up 0 bases, with 12 bases separating them. This CDR3 is 16 amino acids long. The CDR3 DNA sequence: TGTGCCACCAGTGAATGGGACCATAGCTCCTACAATGAGCAGTTCTTC. Translation: CATSEWDHSSYNEQFF.

The sample holds a few counts of this clonotype. V is TRBV7-2 and J is TRBJ2-2; 8 bases line up with TRBD1. This CDR3 has 16 residues. The ends lost 3 bases at V and 3 bases at J; junction bases unmatched: 6. Germline V gene data show CDR1 as SGHTA and CDR2 as FQGNSA. The CDR3 here is CASSLGSRGHTGELFF. CDR3 coding DNA: TGTGCCAGCAGCTTGGGGAGCAGGGGGCACACCGGGGAGCTGTTTTTT.

The rearrangement joins TRBV12-3 or TRBV12-4 to TRBJ1-5; possible D gene TRBD1, 5 bases. Trimming removed 10 bases at V and 3 bases at J, with 16 bases between. This CDR3 comprises 14 residues. The CDR3 sequence: CATGRAGDNQPQHF. The CDR3 DNA is TGTGCCACCGGACGCGCGGGGGACAATCAGCCCCAGCATTTT.

V is TRBV5-1 and J is TRBJ2-2; TRBD1 is a possible D gene (5 bases). CDR1 and CDR2 (germline): SGHRS, YFSETQ. V lost 1 base and J 4 bases, leaving 11 bases between the germline ends. CDR3 length: 15 amino acids. DNA of the CDR3: TGCGCCAGCAGCTTGTTAGGACAATCCACCGGGGAGCTGTTTTTT. Its translation: CASSLLGQSTGELFF.

The sample holds many counts of this clonotype. One junction end does not reproduce the germline sequence, and a read error may be involved. The V gene is TRBV5-1, the J gene TRBJ2-2; D remains unclear. This CDR3 spans 14 amino acids. Germline V gene data show CDR1 as SGHRS and CDR2 as YFSETQ. The CDR3 DNA reads as TGTGCCAGCAGTTTAGCCGCGAACACCGGGGAGCTGTTTTTT. Amino acid sequence: CASSLAANTGELFF.

The sample holds a few counts of this clonotype. This chain uses TRBV12-3 or TRBV12-4 with TRBJ1-2; no reliable D call. The V and J ends lost 1 base and 4 bases respectively, with 7 bases between them. This CDR3 region has 13 residues. The CDR3 region is CASSLESLYGYTF. In DNA, the CDR3 is TGTGCCAGCAGTTTAGAGTCCCTCTATGGCTACACCTTC.

J is TRBJ2-5 and V is TRBV24-1; D is unclear. V was cut by 6 bases and J by 3 bases, with 10 bases left in between. Germline CDR1 is KGHDR and CDR2 is SFDVKD. CDR3 length: 13 amino acids. The CDR3 here is CATSPPSEETQYF. CDR3 nucleotides: TGTGCCACCAGTCCCCCCTCTGAAGAGACCCAGTACTTC.

V and J are TRBV29-1 and TRBJ2-1; no definite D call. The V and J ends lost 4 bases and 1 base respectively, with 8 bases between them. This CDR3 comprises 13 residues. Germline loops: CDR1 SQVTM, CDR2 ANQGSEA. The CDR3 is CSVARASYNEQFF. The DNA for the CDR3 is TGCAGCGTTGCAAGGGCTTCCTACAATGAGCAGTTCTTC.

This chain connects TRBV7-9 to TRBJ1-1; no definite D call. Germline CDR1 and CDR2: SEHNR and FQNEAQ (reference sequence). The CDR3 runs to 11 residues. V lost 2 bases, J lost 7 bases, and 5 bases lay in between. The CDR3 sequence: CASSLFLEAFF. The CDR3 DNA reads TGTGCCAGCAGCTTATTCCTTGAAGCTTTCTTT.

The chain joins TRBV20-1 to TRBJ1-6; D not resolved. The germline V gene encodes CDR1 DFQATT and CDR2 SNEGSKA (reference sequence). Trimming took 6 bases from V and 6 from J, leaving 15 bases between them. The CDR3 is made up of 14 amino acids. As DNA, the CDR3 is TGCAGTGCCAGACGGGGTAATGCTAATTCACCCCTCCACTTT. This translates into CSARRGNANSPLHF.

This clonotype was detected only a few times. This rearrangement joins TRBV4-1 to TRBJ1-1; TRBD1 agrees at 7 bases. CDR1 and CDR2 from the germline V gene are MGHRA and YSYEKL. With 4 bases clipped from V and 7 bases from J, the junction kept 6 bases outside the gene matches. The CDR3 length is 13 residues. The CDR3 protein is CASSLRQGDEAFF. As DNA, the CDR3 is TGCGCCAGCAGCCTAAGACAGGGTGATGAAGCTTTCTTT.

This clonotype turned up a few times. The chain links TRBV12-3 or TRBV12-4 to TRBJ2-7; 8 nucleotides agree with TRBD1. This CDR3 has 15 amino acids. Trimming cost V 1 base and J 2 bases; bases outside gene matches: 4. Here the CDR3 DNA reads TGTGCCAGCAGTTTAGAGCTACAGGGGGCCTACGAGCAGTACTTC. This sequence encodes CASSLELQGAYEQYF.

This clonotype was detected only a few times. The chain joins TRBV6-6 to TRBJ1-1; 7 nucleotides line up with TRBD1. The CDR3 is 16 residues long. Looked up from germline, CDR1 is MNHNY and CDR2 is SVGAGI (reference sequence). V lost 5 bases, J lost 3 bases, and 12 bases stayed unmatched. In DNA, the CDR3 is TGTGCCAGCAGTCACCGACAGGGAGGAGGGGACACTGAAGCTTTCTTT. This encodes CASSHRQGGGDTEAFF.

This clonotype was observed a handful of times. The chain recombines TRBV4-3 with TRBJ2-5; TRBD1 agrees at 7 bases. This CDR3 is built from 14 residues. The germline V gene encodes CDR1 LGHNA and CDR2 YSLEER. The V segment lost 3 bases and the J segment 5 bases; nucleotides outside the gene matches: 6. This CDR3 reads CASSQTTGEETQYF. The CDR3 nucleotides are TGCGCCAGCAGCCAGACAACAGGGGAGGAGACCCAGTACTTC.

This clonotype was found a few times. The chain couples TRBV27 to TRBJ2-7, with D possibly being TRBD1 (5 bases). CDR3 length equals 13 residues. Germline V gene lookup returns CDR1 MNHEY and CDR2 SMNVEV (reference sequence). V was trimmed by 8 bases and J by 2 bases, leaving 13 bases between them. CDR3 sequence reads: CASGPRATYEQYF. In DNA, the CDR3 is TGTGCCAGCGGGCCCAGGGCTACCTACGAGCAGTACTTC.